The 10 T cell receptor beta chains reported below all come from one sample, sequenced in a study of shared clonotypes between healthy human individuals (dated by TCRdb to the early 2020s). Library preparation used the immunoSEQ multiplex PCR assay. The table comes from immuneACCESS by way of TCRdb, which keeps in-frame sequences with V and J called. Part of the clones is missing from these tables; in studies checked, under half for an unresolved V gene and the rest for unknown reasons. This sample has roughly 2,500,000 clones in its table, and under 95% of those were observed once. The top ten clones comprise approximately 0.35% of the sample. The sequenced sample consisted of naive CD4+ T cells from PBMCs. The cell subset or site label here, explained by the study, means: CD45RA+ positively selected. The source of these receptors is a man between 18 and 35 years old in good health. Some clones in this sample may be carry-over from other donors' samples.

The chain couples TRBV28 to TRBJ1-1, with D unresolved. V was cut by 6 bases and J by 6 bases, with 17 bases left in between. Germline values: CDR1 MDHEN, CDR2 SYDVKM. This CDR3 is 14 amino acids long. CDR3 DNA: TGTGCCAGCAGGCCCCAGGAGGTTAACCCTGAAGCTTTCTTT. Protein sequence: CASRPQEVNPEAFF.

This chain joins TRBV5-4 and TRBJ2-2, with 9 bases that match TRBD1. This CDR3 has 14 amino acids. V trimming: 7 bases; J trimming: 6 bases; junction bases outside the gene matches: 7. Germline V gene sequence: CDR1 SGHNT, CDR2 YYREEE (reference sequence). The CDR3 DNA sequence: TGTGCCAGCCGACAAGACAGGGGGGCCGGGGAGCTGTTTTTT. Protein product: CASRQDRGAGELFF.

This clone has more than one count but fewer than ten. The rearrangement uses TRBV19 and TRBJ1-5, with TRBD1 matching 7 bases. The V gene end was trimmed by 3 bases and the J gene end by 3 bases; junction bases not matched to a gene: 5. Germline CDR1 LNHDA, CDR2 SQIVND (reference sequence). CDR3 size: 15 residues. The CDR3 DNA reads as TGTGCCAGTAGTATGGGACAGAACTACAATCAGCCCCAGCATTTT. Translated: CASSMGQNYNQPQHF. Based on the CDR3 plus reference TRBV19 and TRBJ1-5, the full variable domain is DGGITQSPKYLFRKEGQNVTLSCEQNLNHDAMYWYRQDPGQGLRLIYYSQIVNDFQKGDIAEGYSVSREKKESFPLTVTSAQKNPTAFYLCASSMGQNYNQPQHFGDGTRLSIL.

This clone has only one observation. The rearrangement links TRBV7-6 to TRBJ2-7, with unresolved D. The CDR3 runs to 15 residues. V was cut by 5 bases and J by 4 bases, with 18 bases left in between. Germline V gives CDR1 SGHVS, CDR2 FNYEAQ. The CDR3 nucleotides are TGTGCCAGCAGCCCCGGCACCCTAGTCCAATACGAGCAGTACTTC. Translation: CASSPGTLVQYEQYF.

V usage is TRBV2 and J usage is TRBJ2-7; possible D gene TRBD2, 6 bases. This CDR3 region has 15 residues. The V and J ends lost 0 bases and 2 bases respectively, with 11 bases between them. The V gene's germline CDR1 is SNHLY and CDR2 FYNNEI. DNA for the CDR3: TGTGCCAGCAGTGAAGCGGCACTAGCCACCTACGAGCAGTACTTC. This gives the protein CASSEAALATYEQYF.

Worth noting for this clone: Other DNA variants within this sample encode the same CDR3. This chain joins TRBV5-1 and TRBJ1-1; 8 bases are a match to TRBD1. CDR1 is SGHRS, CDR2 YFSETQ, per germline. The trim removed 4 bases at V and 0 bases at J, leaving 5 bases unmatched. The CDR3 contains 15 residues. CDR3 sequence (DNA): TGCGCCAGCAGCAACGACAGGGGCCTGAACACTGAAGCTTTCTTT. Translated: CASSNDRGLNTEAFF.

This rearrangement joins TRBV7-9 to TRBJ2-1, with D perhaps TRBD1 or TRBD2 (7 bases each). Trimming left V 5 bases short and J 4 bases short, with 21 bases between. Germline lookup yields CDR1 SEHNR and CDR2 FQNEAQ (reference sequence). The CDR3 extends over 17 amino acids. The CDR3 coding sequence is TGTGCCAGCAGCCCAGAGGGGGCGGGAGCGTCTTACAATGAGCAGTTCTTC. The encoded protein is CASSPEGAGASYNEQFF.

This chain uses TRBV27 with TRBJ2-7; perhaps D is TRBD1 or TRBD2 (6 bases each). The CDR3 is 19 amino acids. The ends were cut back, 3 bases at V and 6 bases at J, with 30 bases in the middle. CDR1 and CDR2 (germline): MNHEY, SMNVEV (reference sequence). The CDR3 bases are TGTGCCAGCAGTTTGTTTTCCGGGGGCGGTGGGGTTACCCGGGCCGAGCAGTACTTC. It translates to CASSLFSGGGGVTRAEQYF.

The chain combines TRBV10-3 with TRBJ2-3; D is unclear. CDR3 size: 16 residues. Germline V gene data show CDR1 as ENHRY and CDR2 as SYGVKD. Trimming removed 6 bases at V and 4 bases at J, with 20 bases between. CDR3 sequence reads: CAIRSDRPLGADTQYF. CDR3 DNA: TGTGCCATCAGATCGGACCGCCCCCTTGGCGCAGATACGCAGTATTTT.

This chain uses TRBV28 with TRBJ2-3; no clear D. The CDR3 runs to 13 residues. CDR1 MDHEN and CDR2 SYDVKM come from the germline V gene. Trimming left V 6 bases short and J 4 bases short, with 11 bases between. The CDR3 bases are TGTGCCAGCAGCGCCCAGCACCCAGATACGCAGTATTTT. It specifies CASSAQHPDTQYF.